Here is one T cell receptor beta chain with its context. The data derive from a study of OX40 agonist ivuxolimab in advanced cancers. The overall study: Each dose-escalation patient presented with hepatocellular carcinoma, melanoma, renal cell or head and neck cancer.

Libraries were prepared by immunoSEQ multiplex PCR; TCRdb keeps only in-frame clonotypes and omits some of them. The table shows about 1,900 clones, with roughly 80% occurring only once. The CDR3 length is 16 residues. Per the germline V gene, CDR1 is SEHNR and CDR2 is FQNEAQ (reference sequence). Between the trimmed V and J ends, which lost 1 base and 2 bases, there was a span of 13 bases. This TCR came from an adult with an advanced solid tumor such as melanoma, head and neck, liver or kidney cancer. Sequencing used CD4+ or CD8+ T cells sorted from blood, obtained in a trial of the OX40 agonist ivuxolimab. V and J are TRBV7-9 and TRBJ2-3, with D perhaps TRBD1 (5 bases). The CDR3 loop is CASSLGRTRATDTQYF. In nucleotides, the CDR3 is TGTGCCAGCAGCTTAGGAAGGACCAGGGCCACAGATACGCAGTATTTT.